A single sample gave rise to the 8 T cell receptor beta chains below, sequenced in a study of cytomegalovirus exposure and HLA in healthy donors. The PCR made use of 60 Vbeta and 13 Jbeta primers. Profiled with immunoSEQ multiplex PCR; TCRdb holds only in-frame clones, not every one. This sample carries some 130,000 clones, around 78% of them seen once, and the ten largest clones take about 3.5%. Sequenced sample: PBMCs. Every receptor here comes from a woman under 40 in good health and CMV-seropositive.

The chain employs TRBV7-9 and TRBJ2-7, with a possible D match to TRBD2 (5 bases). The CDR3 extends over 15 amino acids. Germline CDR1 and CDR2: SEHNR and FQNEAQ (reference sequence). Between the trimmed V and J ends, which lost 2 bases and 0 bases, there was a span of 11 bases. The CDR3 nucleotides are TGTGCCAGCAGCTTACTGGACTTGGACTCCTACGAGCAGTACTTC. This translates into CASSLLDLDSYEQYF.

The chain links TRBV27 to TRBJ1-3; 10 bases are a match to TRBD1. The CDR3 sequence is 16 residues long. The trim removed 5 bases at V and 2 bases at J, leaving 6 bases unmatched. Germline CDR1 is MNHEY and CDR2 is SMNVEV (reference sequence). The CDR3 nucleotides read TGTGCCAGCAGTCCCGACAGGGGGCCCCCTGGAAACACCATATATTTT. Translation gives CASSPDRGPPGNTIYF.

This clone was found a few times. V is TRBV5-4 and J is TRBJ2-3, with D perhaps matching TRBD2 (5 bases). The length of the CDR3 is 14 residues. V lost 4 bases to trimming and J lost 4 bases, with 13 bases between them. Germline V gene lookup returns CDR1 SGHNT and CDR2 YYREEE (reference sequence). The CDR3 DNA sequence: TGTGCCAGCAGCCTTCCCGGAGGCCCAGATACGCAGTATTTT. Its translation is CASSLPGGPDTQYF.

This clone was seen a few times. The V gene is TRBV5-1, the J gene TRBJ2-2; TRBD1 aligns across 9 bases. CDR3 length: 16 residues. Germline trimming cut 4 bases from V and 7 bases from J; bases unmatched to any gene: 11. Germline V gene data show CDR1 as SGHRS and CDR2 as YFSETQ. The CDR3 nucleotides are TGCGCCAGCAGCCCCGCCCAGGGACAGGGTGGCGGGGAGCTGTTTTTT. It codes for CASSPAQGQGGGELFF.

This rearrangement joins TRBV29-1 to TRBJ2-5; D not resolved. Gene TRBJ2-7 matches the end of the DNA better, so the J call may be wrong. The germline V gene has CDR1 SQVTM and CDR2 ANQGSEA. This CDR3 contains 12 residues. The CDR3 DNA reads as TGCAGCGCGAAGATGACAACCTACGAGCAGTACTTC. Protein: CSAKMTTYEQYF.

V and J are TRBV7-2 and TRBJ2-3; D is unresolved. The CDR3 has 16 amino acids. Germline CDR1 and CDR2: SGHTA and FQGNSA. V was clipped by 9 bases and J by 3 bases, with 22 bases between them. CDR3 in DNA: TGTGCCAGTACCCCTTTTTCCGGTACGAGGACAGATACGCAGTATTTT. Residues: CASTPFSGTRTDTQYF.

V and J are TRBV10-3 and TRBJ1-6; D might be TRBD1 (5 bases). Trimming shortened V by 2 bases and J by 8 bases, and 13 bases separated the two germline ends. Germline lookup yields CDR1 ENHRY and CDR2 SYGVKD. This CDR3 is 15 amino acids long. Here the CDR3 DNA reads TGTGCCATCAGTGAGATGGGGGGGAGGTATTCACCCCTCCACTTT. It yields the protein CAISEMGGRYSPLHF.

The genes are TRBV2 and TRBJ2-5; tentative D call: TRBD1 (8 bases). Trimming took 5 bases from V and 4 from J, leaving 17 bases between them. This CDR3 has 15 amino acids. Germline CDR1 and CDR2: SNHLY and FYNNEI. DNA of the CDR3: TGTGCCAGCAGTACAGGGACTACAGGGGGAGAGACCCAGTACTTC. This encodes CASSTGTTGGETQYF.